This T cell receptor beta chain was documented in a study of T cell responses to AZD1222 COVID-19 vaccine. Findings and caveats of the study: After the peak T cell response, and only then, were repertoires sampled.

V lost 3 bases to trimming and J lost 3 bases; unmatched junction nucleotides: 5. Germline V gives CDR1 MGHDK, CDR2 SYGVNS. There are 14 residues in the CDR3. In the case of this clone: Its specificity is unknown.

The assay was immunoSEQ multiplex PCR, and TCRdb's table has in-frame clones only and misses some. The sample contains 110,000 to 150,000 clones, just over 85% of which appear only once. The rearrangement links TRBV25-1 to TRBJ2-7; TRBD2 agrees at 7 bases. The clonotype was recovered from an adult in good health. Here the sequenced sample was peripheral blood, taken on day 0 of AZD1222 vaccination. CDR3 nucleotides: TGTGCCAGCAGTGAGGGCGGGAGCGGCTACGAGCAGTACTTC. It is translated as CASSEGGSGYEQYF.